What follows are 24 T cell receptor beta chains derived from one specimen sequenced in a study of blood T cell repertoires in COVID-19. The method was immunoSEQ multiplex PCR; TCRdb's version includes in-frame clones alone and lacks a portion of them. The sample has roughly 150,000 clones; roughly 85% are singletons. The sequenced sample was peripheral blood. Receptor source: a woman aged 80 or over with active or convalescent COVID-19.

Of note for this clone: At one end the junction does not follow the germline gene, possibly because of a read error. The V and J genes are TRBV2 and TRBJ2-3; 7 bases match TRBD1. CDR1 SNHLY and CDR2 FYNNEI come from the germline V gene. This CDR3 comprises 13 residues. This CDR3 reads CASSDIPRQGKHF. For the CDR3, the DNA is TGTGCCAGCAGTGATATCCCCCGACAGGGCAAGCATTTT.

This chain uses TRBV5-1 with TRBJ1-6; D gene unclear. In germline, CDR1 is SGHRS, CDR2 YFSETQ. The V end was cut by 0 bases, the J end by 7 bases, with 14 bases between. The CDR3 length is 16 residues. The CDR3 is CASSLAGSGWNSPLHF. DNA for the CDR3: TGCGCCAGCAGCTTGGCCGGCTCCGGGTGGAATTCACCCCTCCACTTT. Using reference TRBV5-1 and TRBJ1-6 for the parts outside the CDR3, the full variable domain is KAGVTQTPRYLIKTRGQQVTLSCSPISGHRSVSWYQQTPGQGLQFLFEYFSETQRNKGNFPGRFSGRQFSNSRSEMNVSTLELGDSALYLCASSLAGSGWNSPLHFGNGTRLTVT.

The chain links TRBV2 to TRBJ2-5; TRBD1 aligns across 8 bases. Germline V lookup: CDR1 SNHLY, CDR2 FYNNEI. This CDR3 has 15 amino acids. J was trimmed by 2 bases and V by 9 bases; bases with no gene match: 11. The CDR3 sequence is CASSDRGTPQETQYF. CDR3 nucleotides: TGTGCCAGTTCCGACAGGGGCACCCCTCAAGAGACCCAGTACTTC.

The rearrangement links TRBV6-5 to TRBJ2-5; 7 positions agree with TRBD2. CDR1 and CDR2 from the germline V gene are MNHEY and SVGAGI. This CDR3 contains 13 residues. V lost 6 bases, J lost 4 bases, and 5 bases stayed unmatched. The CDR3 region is CASRTSGGETQYF. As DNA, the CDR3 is TGTGCCAGCAGAACCTCGGGGGGAGAGACCCAGTACTTC.

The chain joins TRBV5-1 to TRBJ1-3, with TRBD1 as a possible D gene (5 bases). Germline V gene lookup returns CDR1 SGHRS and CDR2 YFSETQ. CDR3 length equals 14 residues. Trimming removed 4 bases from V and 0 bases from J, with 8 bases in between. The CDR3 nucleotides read TGCGCCAGCAGCGAGGGACTCTCTGGAAACACCATATATTTT. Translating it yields CASSEGLSGNTIYF.

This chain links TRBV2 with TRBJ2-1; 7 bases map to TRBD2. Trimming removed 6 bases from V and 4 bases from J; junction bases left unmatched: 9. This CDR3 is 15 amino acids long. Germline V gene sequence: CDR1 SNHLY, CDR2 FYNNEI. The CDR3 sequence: CASRGLSGAYNEQFF. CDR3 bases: TGTGCCAGCAGGGGACTGAGCGGGGCATACAATGAGCAGTTCTTC.

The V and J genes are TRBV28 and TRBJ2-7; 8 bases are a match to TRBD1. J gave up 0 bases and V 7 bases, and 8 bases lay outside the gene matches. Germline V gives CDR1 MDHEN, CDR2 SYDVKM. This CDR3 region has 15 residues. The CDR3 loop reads CASTSTGGSSYEQYF. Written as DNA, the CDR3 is TGTGCCAGCACCTCAACAGGGGGAAGCTCCTACGAGCAGTACTTC.

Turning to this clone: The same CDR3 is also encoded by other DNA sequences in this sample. Here the CDR3 reads CASSHSYEQYF. The CDR3 DNA reads TGTGCCAGCAGTCACTCCTACGAGCAGTACTTC. The V gene is TRBV28, the J gene TRBJ2-7; no firm D call. Between the trimmed V and J ends, which lost 5 bases and 0 bases, there was a span of 2 bases. This CDR3 spans 11 amino acids. The germline gives CDR1 MDHEN, CDR2 SYDVKM.

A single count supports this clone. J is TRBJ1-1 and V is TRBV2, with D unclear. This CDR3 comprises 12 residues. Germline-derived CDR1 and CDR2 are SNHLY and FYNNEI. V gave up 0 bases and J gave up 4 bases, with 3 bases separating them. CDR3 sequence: CASSEAATEAFF. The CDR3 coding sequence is TGTGCCAGCAGTGAAGCGGCCACTGAAGCTTTCTTT. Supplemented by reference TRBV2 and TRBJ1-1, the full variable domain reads EPEVTQTPSHQVTQMGQEVILRCVPISNHLYFYWYRQILGQKVEFLVSFYNNEISEKSEIFDDQFSVERPDGSNFTLKIRSTKLEDSAMYFCASSEAATEAFFGQGTRLTVV.

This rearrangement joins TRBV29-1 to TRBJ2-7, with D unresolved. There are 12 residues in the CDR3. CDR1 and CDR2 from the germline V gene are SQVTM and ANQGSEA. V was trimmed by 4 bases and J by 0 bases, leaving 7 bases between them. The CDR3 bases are TGCAGCGTTGGCGGAGACTCCTACGAGCAGTACTTC. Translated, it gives CSVGGDSYEQYF.

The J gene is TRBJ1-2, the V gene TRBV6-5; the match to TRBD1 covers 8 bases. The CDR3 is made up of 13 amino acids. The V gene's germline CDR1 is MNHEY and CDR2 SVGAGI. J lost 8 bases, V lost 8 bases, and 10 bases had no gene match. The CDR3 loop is CASRDRLLGGYTF. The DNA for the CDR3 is TGTGCCAGCCGGGACAGGTTACTAGGGGGCTACACCTTC.

CDR3 region: CASSSQGAEAFF. For the CDR3, the DNA is TGTGCCAGCAGTTCACAGGGCGCTGAAGCTTTCTTT. The gene calls are TRBV28 and TRBJ1-1; D possibly corresponds to TRBD1 (6 bases). V was shortened by 4 bases and J by 6 bases, with 9 bases between the two germline ends. Looked up from germline, CDR1 is MDHEN and CDR2 is SYDVKM. The CDR3 runs 12 residues. The full variable domain, completed using reference TRBV28 and TRBJ1-1, is DVKVTQSSRYLVKRTGEKVFLECVQDMDHENMFWYRQDPGLGLRLIYFSYDVKMKEKGDIPEGYSVSREKKERFSLILESASTNQTSMYLCASSSQGAEAFFGQGTRLTVV.

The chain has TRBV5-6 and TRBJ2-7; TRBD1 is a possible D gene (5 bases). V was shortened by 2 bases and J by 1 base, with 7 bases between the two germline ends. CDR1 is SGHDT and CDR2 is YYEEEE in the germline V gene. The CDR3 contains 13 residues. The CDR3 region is CASSFTGSYEQYF. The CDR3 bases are TGTGCCAGCAGCTTTACAGGATCCTACGAGCAGTACTTC.

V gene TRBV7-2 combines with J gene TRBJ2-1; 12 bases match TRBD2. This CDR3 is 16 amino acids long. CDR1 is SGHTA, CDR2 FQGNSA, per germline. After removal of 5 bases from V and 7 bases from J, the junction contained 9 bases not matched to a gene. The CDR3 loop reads CASSRWTSGNRNEQFF. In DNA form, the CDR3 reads TGTGCCAGCAGCCGGTGGACTAGCGGGAATCGGAATGAGCAGTTCTTC.

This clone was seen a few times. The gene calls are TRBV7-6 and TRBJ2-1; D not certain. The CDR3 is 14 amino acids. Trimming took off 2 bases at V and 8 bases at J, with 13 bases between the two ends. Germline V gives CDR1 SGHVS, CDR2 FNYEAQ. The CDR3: CASSLSRGSDEQFF. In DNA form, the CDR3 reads TGTGCCAGCAGCTTATCTCGCGGTTCAGATGAGCAGTTCTTC.

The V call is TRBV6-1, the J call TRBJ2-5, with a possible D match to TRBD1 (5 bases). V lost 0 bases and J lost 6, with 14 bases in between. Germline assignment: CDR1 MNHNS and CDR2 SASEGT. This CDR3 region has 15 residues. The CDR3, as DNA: TGTGCCAGCAGTGAAGCAGGGGTAAGGAGAAAGACCCAGTACTTC. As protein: CASSEAGVRRKTQYF.

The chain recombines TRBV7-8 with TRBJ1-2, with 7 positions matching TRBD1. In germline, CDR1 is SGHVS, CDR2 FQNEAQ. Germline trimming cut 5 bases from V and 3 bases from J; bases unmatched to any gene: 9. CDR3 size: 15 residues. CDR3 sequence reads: CASSPLAGTDYGYTF. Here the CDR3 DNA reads TGTGCCAGCAGCCCTCTAGCCGGGACAGACTATGGCTACACCTTC.

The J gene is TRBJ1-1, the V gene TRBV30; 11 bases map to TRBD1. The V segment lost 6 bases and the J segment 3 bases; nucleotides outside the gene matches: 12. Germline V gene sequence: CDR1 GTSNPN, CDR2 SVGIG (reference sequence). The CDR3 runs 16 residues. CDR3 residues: CACMTGQGAVYTEAFF. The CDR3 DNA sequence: TGTGCCTGCATGACCGGACAGGGGGCCGTCTACACTGAAGCTTTCTTT.

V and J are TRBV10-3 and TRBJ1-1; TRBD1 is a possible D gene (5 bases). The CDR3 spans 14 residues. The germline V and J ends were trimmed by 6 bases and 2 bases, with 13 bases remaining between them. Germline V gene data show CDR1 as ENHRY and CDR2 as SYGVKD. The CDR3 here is CAISLTDYNTEAFF. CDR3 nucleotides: TGTGCCATCAGCCTGACAGATTATAACACTGAAGCTTTCTTT.

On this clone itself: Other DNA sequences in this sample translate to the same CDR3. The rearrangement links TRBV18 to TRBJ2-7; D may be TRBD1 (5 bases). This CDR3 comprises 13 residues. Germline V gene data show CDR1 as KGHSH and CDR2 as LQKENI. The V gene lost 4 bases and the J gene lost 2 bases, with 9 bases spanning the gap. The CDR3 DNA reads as TGTGCCAGCTCACGTGACAGCACCTACGAGCAGTACTTC. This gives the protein CASSRDSTYEQYF. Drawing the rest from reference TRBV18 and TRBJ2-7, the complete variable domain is NAGVMQNPRHLVRRRGQEARLRCSPMKGHSHVYWYRQLPEEGLKFMVYLQKENIIDESGMPKERFSAEFPKEGPSILRIQQVVRGDSAAYFCASSRDSTYEQYFGPGTRLTVT.

This CDR3 is CATSRGHRGLAGREGSDTQYF. The DNA for the CDR3 is TGTGCCACCAGCAGAGGACACCGGGGACTAGCGGGAAGGGAGGGCTCAGATACGCAGTATTTT. The V and J genes are TRBV15 and TRBJ2-3; 13 positions agree with TRBD2. V lost 1 base and J lost 4; bases outside the gene matches: 17. Per the germline V gene, CDR1 is LNHNV and CDR2 is YYDKDF (reference sequence). The CDR3 loop spans 21 amino acids.

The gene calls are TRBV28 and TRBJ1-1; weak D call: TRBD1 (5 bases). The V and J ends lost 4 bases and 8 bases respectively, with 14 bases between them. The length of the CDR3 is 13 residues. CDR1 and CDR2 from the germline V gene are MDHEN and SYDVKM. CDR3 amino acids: CASSSRGRGEAFF. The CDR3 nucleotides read TGTGCCAGCAGTTCCCGGGGGAGAGGAGAAGCTTTCTTT.

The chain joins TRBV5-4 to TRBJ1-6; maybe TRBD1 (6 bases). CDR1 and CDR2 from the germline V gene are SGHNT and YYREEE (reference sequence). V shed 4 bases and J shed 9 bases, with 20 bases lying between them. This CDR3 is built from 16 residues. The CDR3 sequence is CASSDLSRGAGSPLHF. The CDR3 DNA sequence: TGTGCCAGCAGCGACCTTAGCAGGGGCGCGGGTTCACCCCTCCACTTT.

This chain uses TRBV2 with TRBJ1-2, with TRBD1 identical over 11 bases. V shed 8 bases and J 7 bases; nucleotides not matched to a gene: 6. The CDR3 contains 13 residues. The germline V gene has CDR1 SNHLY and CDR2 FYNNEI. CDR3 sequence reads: CASRRTGGSGYTF. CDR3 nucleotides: TGTGCCAGCCGCCGGACAGGGGGCTCTGGCTACACCTTC.